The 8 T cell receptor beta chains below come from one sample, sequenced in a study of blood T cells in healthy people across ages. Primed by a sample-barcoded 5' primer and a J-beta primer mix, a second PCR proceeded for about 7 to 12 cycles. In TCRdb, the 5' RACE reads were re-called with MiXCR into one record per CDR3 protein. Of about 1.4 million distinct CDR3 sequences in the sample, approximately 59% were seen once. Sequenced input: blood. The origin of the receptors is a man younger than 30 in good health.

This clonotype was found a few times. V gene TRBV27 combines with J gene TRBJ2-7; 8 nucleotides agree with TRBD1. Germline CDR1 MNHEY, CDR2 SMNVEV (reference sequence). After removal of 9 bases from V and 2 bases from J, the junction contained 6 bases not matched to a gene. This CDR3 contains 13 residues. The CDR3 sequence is CASGTGSTYEQYF. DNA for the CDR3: TGTGCCAGTGGGACAGGCTCGACCTACGAGCAGTACTTC.

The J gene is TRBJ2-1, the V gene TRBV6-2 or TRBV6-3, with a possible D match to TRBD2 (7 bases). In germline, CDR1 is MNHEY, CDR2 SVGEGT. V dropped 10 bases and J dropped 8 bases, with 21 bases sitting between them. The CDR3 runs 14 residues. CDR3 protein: CATREAGAHHEQFF. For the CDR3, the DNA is TGTGCCACCAGGGAGGCGGGGGCCCACCATGAGCAGTTCTTC.

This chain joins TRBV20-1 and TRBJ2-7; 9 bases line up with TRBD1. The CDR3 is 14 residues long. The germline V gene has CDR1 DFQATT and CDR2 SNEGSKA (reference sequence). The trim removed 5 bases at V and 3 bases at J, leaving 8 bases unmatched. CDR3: CSAAGQGSIYEQYF. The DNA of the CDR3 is TGCAGTGCTGCTGGACAGGGGTCCATCTACGAGCAGTACTTC.

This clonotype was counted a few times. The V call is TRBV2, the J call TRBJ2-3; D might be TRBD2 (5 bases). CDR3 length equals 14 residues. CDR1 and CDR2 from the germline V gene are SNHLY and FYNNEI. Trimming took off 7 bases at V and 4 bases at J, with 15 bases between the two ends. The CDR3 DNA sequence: TGTGCCAGCAAGGAAGGACTCTCCTCAGATACGCAGTATTTT. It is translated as CASKEGLSSDTQYF.

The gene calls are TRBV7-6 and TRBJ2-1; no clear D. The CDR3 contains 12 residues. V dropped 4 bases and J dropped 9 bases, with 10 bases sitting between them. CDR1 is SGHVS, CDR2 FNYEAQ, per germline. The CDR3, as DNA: TGTGCCAGCAGCTCCCCGAATGGTGAGCAGTTCTTC. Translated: CASSSPNGEQFF. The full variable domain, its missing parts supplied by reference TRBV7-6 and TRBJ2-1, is GAGVSQSPRYKVTKRGQDVALRCDPISGHVSLYWYRQALGQGPEFLTYFNYEAQQDKSGLPNDRFSAERPEGSISTLTIQRTEQRDSAMYRCASSSPNGEQFFGPGTRLTVL.

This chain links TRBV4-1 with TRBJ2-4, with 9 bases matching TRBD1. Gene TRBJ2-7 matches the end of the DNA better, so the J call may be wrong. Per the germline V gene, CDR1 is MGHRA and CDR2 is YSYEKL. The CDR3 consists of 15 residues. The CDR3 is CASSQEGTGIHEQYF. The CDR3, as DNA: TGCGCCAGCAGCCAAGAAGGGACAGGGATCCACGAGCAGTACTTC.

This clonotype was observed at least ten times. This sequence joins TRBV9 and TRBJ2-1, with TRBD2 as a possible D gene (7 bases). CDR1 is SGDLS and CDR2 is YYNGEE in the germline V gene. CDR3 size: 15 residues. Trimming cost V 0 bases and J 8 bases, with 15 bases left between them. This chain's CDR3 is CASSVAGGAFHEQFF. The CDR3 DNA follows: TGTGCCAGCAGCGTAGCGGGGGGCGCGTTCCATGAGCAGTTCTTC.

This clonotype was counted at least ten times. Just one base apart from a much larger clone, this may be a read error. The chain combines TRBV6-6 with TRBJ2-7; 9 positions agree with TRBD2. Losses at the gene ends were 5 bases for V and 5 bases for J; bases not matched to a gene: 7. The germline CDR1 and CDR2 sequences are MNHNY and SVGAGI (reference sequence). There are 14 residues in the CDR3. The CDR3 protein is CASSASGELNEQYF. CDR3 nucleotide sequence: TGTGCCAGCAGTGCTAGCGGGGAGTTGAACGAGCAGTACTTC.